Here is one T cell receptor (beta chain) with its context. This sample is part of a study of CD8 T cells in Susac syndrome. RNA, at about 0.45 to 1 ug, was reverse transcribed with random hexamers. TCRdb itself ran the immunoSEQ multiplex PCR reads through MiXCR, one entry per CDR3 protein. The sample shows around 180,000 distinct CDR3 sequences, 90% to 95% of them seen only once. This TCR was sampled from a human donor with Susac syndrome. The material sequenced was CD4+ T cells from PBMCs.

The CDR3 sequence is CAWTTGIGLSTDTQYF. CDR3 in DNA: TGTGCCTGGACTACCGGGATCGGGCTGAGCACAGATACGCAGTATTTT. The genes are TRBV30 and TRBJ2-3; weak D call: TRBD2 (5 bases). The CDR3 has 16 residues. With 4 bases removed from V and 0 bases from J, the gap between germline ends came to 17 bases. Looked up from germline, CDR1 is GTSNPN and CDR2 is SVGIG (reference sequence).